This entry lists 15 T cell receptor beta chains sequenced from one sample in a study of blood T cell repertoires in COVID-19. Measured with immunoSEQ multiplex PCR; TCRdb has only the in-frame clones, and not every one. The sample contains 310,000 or so clones, more than 70% of which appear only once. What was sequenced was peripheral blood. The receptors originated from a woman in her forties or fifties with acute or convalescent COVID-19.

V usage is TRBV27 and J usage is TRBJ1-1; 9 nucleotides align to TRBD1. Trimming removed 6 bases from V and 1 base from J; junction bases left unmatched: 6. The CDR3 contains 15 residues. Germline V gene sequence: CDR1 MNHEY, CDR2 SMNVEV (reference sequence). CDR3 sequence reads: CASRGPGQGNTEAFF. The CDR3, as DNA: TGTGCCAGCAGGGGACCGGGACAGGGGAACACTGAAGCTTTCTTT.

The chain uses TRBV30 and TRBJ2-7; TRBD2 is a possible D gene (6 bases). CDR1 and CDR2 from the germline V gene are GTSNPN and SVGIG (reference sequence). CDR3 length: 13 residues. The V end was cut by 4 bases, the J end by 0 bases, with 10 bases between. As DNA, the CDR3 is TGTGCCTGGAAGGAGGGTCACTCCTACGAGCAGTACTTC. It encodes CAWKEGHSYEQYF.

The chain links TRBV7-6 to TRBJ1-4, with D hard to call. CDR3 length: 12 residues. Per germline, CDR1 SGHVS and CDR2 FNYEAQ. Trimming pared 7 bases from V and 1 base from J, leaving 4 bases between. In DNA, the CDR3 is TGTGCCAGCAAGAGAACTAATGAAAAACTGTTTTTT. It specifies CASKRTNEKLFF.

The chain is built from TRBV14 and TRBJ1-2; D unclear. Germline lookup yields CDR1 SGHDN and CDR2 FVKESK. Between the trimmed V and J ends, which lost 0 bases and 2 bases, there was a span of 7 bases. The CDR3 contains 14 residues. The CDR3 DNA reads TGTGCCAGCAGCCAAGAACTCTTGAACTATGGCTACACCTTC. Protein sequence: CASSQELLNYGYTF.

V and J are TRBV5-6 and TRBJ1-2; D is perhaps TRBD1 (5 bases). Trimming took 4 bases from V and 0 from J, leaving 13 bases between them. Per germline, CDR1 SGHDT and CDR2 YYEEEE. The CDR3 runs 15 residues. The CDR3 here is CASSAPGLTNYGYTF. CDR3 nucleotide sequence: TGTGCCAGCAGCGCCCCGGGACTCACTAACTATGGCTACACCTTC.

The chain is built from TRBV5-1 and TRBJ2-5; D unresolved. Germline-derived CDR1 and CDR2 are SGHRS and YFSETQ. The CDR3 spans 15 residues. Between the trimmed V and J ends, which lost 4 bases and 5 bases, there was a span of 18 bases. The CDR3 region is CASSARSQVLETQYF. The CDR3 DNA sequence: TGCGCCAGCAGCGCGCGATCCCAGGTACTGGAGACCCAGTACTTC.

This chain joins TRBV4-3 and TRBJ2-7; D might be TRBD1 (6 bases). Trimming removed 0 bases at V and 4 bases at J, with 16 bases between. The length of the CDR3 is 16 residues. Germline V gene data show CDR1 as LGHNA and CDR2 as YSLEER. Here the CDR3 reads CASSQDAGQGRYEQYF. CDR3 DNA: TGCGCCAGCAGCCAAGATGCAGGGCAGGGGAGATACGAGCAGTACTTC.

This sequence joins TRBV2 and TRBJ2-1; TRBD2 matches at 8 bases. The CDR3 is 15 amino acids. Looked up from germline, CDR1 is SNHLY and CDR2 is FYNNEI. V shed 7 bases, J shed 10 bases, and the junction held 15 bases outside the gene matches. CDR3 protein: CASMRTSNRVWEQFF. Written as DNA, the CDR3 is TGTGCCAGCATGAGGACTAGCAATAGAGTTTGGGAGCAGTTCTTC.

This clone was found once. V gene TRBV7-3 combines with J gene TRBJ1-1; TRBD1 matches at 9 bases. The CDR3 sequence is 14 residues long. The germline CDR1 and CDR2 sequences are SGHTA and FQGTGA. Losses at the gene ends were 5 bases for V and 3 bases for J; bases not matched to a gene: 4. The CDR3 nucleotides read TGTGCCAGCAGCCGACAGGGGGAGGACACTGAAGCTTTCTTT. The encoded protein is CASSRQGEDTEAFF.

The rearrangement uses TRBV7-2 and TRBJ1-2; D gene uncertain. Germline loops: CDR1 SGHTA, CDR2 FQGNSA. The V and J ends lost 1 base and 2 bases respectively, with 8 bases between them. This CDR3 has 14 residues. This CDR3 is CASSLVGSNYGYTF. The CDR3 nucleotides are TGTGCCAGCAGCTTAGTCGGGTCCAACTATGGCTACACCTTC.

The genes are TRBV27 and TRBJ1-1, with TRBD1 matching 7 bases. The CDR3 length is 15 residues. Trimming took 5 bases from V and 0 from J; bases not matched to a gene: 6. Per the germline V gene, CDR1 is MNHEY and CDR2 is SMNVEV (reference sequence). The DNA for the CDR3 is TGTGCCAGCAGTCGCCTTACAGGGGTGAACACTGAAGCTTTCTTT. Encoded protein: CASSRLTGVNTEAFF.

The rearrangement joins TRBV5-4 to TRBJ2-7, with TRBD1 matching 8 bases. The CDR3 consists of 15 residues. CDR1 is SGHNT, CDR2 YYREEE, per germline (reference sequence). The J segment lost 5 bases and the V segment lost 3 bases, leaving 10 bases of the junction unmatched. The CDR3 loop reads CASSYRGQGPHEQYF. CDR3 nucleotides: TGTGCCAGCAGCTACCGTGGACAGGGCCCCCACGAGCAGTACTTC.

The chain has TRBV14 and TRBJ2-5, with a weak D call TRBD1 (5 bases). This CDR3 comprises 14 residues. Germline V gives CDR1 SGHDN, CDR2 FVKESK. V was pared by 3 bases and J by 7 bases, with 15 bases between. In DNA, the CDR3 is TGTGCCAGCAGCCAGGGGCAGGTGGTTGGGACCCAGTACTTC. Translating it yields CASSQGQVVGTQYF.

A remark on this clone: The same CDR3 arises from other DNA sequences in this sample as well. V gene TRBV6-2 or TRBV6-3 combines with J gene TRBJ1-4; 8 bases fit TRBD1. The germline CDR1 and CDR2 sequences are MNHEY and SVGEGT. The ends lost 6 bases at V and 2 bases at J; junction bases unmatched: 5. This CDR3 is 15 amino acids long. This CDR3 is CASRPRTGTNEKLFF. For the CDR3, the DNA is TGTGCCAGCAGGCCTCGGACAGGGACTAATGAAAAACTGTTTTTT.

The J gene is TRBJ1-1, the V gene TRBV3-1 (or the pseudogene TRBV3-2); 10 positions agree with TRBD1. There are 14 residues in the CDR3. J gave up 5 bases and V 5 bases, and 5 bases lay outside the gene matches. Germline V gives CDR1 LGHDT, CDR2 YNNKEL (reference sequence). CDR3 DNA sequence: TGTGCCAGCAGCGGCCGGGACAGGGGTACTGAAGCTTTCTTT. Its protein product is CASSGRDRGTEAFF.